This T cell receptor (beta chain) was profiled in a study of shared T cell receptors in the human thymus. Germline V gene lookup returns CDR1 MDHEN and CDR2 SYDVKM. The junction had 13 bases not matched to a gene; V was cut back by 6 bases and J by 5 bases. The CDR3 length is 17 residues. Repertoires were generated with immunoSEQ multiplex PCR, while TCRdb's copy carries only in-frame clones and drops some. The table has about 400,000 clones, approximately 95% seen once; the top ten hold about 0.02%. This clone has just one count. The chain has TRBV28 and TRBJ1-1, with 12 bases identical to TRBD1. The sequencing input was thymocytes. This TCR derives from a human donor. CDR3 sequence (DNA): TGTGCCAGCAGGGGTGGGACAGGGGGCGCGGTGGGTACTGAAGCTTTCTTT. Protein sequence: CASRGGTGGAVGTEAFF.